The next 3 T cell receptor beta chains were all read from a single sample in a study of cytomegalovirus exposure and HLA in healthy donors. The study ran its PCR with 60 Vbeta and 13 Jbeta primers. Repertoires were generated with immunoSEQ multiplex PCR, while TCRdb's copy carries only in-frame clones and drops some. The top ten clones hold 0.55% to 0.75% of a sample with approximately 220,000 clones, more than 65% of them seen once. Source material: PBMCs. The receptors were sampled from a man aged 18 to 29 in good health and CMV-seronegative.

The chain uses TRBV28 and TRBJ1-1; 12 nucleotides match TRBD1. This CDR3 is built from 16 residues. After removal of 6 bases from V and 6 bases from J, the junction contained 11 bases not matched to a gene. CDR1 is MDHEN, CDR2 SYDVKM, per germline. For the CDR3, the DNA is TGTGCCAGCAGCCCTGCCGGGACAGGGGGCCTTGCTGAAGCTTTCTTT. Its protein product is CASSPAGTGGLAEAFF.

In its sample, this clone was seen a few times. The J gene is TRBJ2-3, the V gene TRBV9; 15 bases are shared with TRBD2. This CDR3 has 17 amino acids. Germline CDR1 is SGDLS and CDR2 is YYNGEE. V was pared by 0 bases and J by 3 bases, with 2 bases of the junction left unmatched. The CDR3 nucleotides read TGTGCCAGCAGCGTAGGGACTAGCGGGAGGGGGACAGATACGCAGTATTTT. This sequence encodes CASSVGTSGRGTDTQYF.

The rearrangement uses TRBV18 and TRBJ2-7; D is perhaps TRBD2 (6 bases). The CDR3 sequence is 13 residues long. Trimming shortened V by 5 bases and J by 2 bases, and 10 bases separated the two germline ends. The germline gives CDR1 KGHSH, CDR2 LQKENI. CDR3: CASSSGTPYEQYF. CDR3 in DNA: TGTGCCAGCTCATCCGGGACTCCCTACGAGCAGTACTTC.